This T cell receptor (beta chain) was captured by sequencing in a study of cytomegalovirus exposure and HLA in healthy donors. Study-wide points: Serostatus for CMV was the only available immune exposure information.

CDR3 length: 13 residues. The V gene lost 6 bases and the J gene lost 2 bases, with 9 bases spanning the gap. In germline, CDR1 is MDHEN, CDR2 SYDVKM. Details on this clone: Antigen: not known.

Primers for the PCR totalled 60 Vbeta and 13 Jbeta. Sequencing was performed with immunoSEQ multiplex PCR; in TCRdb, only in-frame clones are kept and a portion is missing. Among under 200,000 clones listed, around three quarters were seen once. This TCR was sampled from a man aged 35 to 55 in good health and CMV-seronegative. What was sequenced was PBMCs. The V call is TRBV28, the J call TRBJ2-3, with D possibly matching TRBD2 (5 bases). CDR3 DNA: TGTGCCAGCAGCCCGGGGTCCACAGATACGCAGTATTTT. Protein: CASSPGSTDTQYF.